Below are 11 T cell receptor beta chains sequenced from a single sample in a study of cytomegalovirus exposure and HLA in healthy donors. Vbeta (60) and Jbeta (13) primers were used in the PCR. Libraries were prepared by immunoSEQ multiplex PCR; TCRdb keeps only in-frame clonotypes and omits some of them. Of about 150,000 clones in the sample, around 60% were seen once. The sample comprised PBMCs. The receptors derive from a woman aged 55 to 70 in good health and CMV-seropositive.

A few counts support this clone. This chain joins TRBV5-5 and TRBJ2-5, with 12 bases matching TRBD2. Trimming removed 5 bases from V and 5 bases from J; junction bases left unmatched: 7. The CDR3 has 15 amino acids. The germline V gene encodes CDR1 SGHKS and CDR2 YYEKEE (reference sequence). The CDR3 spells CASRLLAGGGETQYF. DNA of the CDR3: TGTGCCAGCAGACTGCTAGCGGGAGGGGGGGAGACCCAGTACTTC.

This chain joins TRBV6-1 and TRBJ1-1; D is perhaps TRBD1 (5 bases). V was pared by 4 bases and J by 3 bases, with 18 bases between. Germline lookup yields CDR1 MNHNS and CDR2 SASEGT. This CDR3 contains 16 residues. The CDR3 loop is CASSASRRGGDTEAFF. CDR3 coding DNA: TGTGCCAGCAGTGCCTCAAGAAGGGGCGGCGACACTGAAGCTTTCTTT.

The chain recombines TRBV29-1 with TRBJ1-1; possibly TRBD1 for D (5 bases). The germline V gene has CDR1 SQVTM and CDR2 ANQGSEA. There are 15 residues in the CDR3. Trimming cost V 1 base and J 1 base, with 13 bases left between them. CDR3 DNA: TGCAGCGTTGAAGCCAGACAGCGGGGGAACACTGAAGCTTTCTTT. Its translation is CSVEARQRGNTEAFF.

The chain joins TRBV7-8 to TRBJ1-5; 7 bases align to TRBD1. Per germline, CDR1 SGHVS and CDR2 FQNEAQ. V lost 4 bases, J lost 7 bases, and 19 bases stayed unmatched. The CDR3 consists of 18 residues. The CDR3 is CASSSRILDRAKSQPQHF. As DNA, the CDR3 is TGTGCCAGCAGCTCTCGAATCCTAGACAGGGCTAAAAGCCAGCCCCAGCATTTT.

The gene calls are TRBV19 and TRBJ2-5, with 13 bases fitting TRBD2. V trimming: 1 base; J trimming: 5 bases; junction bases outside the gene matches: 4. CDR1 LNHDA and CDR2 SQIVND come from the germline V gene (reference sequence). CDR3 length equals 16 residues. Written as DNA, the CDR3 is TGTGCCAGTAGTATAGCTCCGACTAGCGGGAGGGAGACCCAGTACTTC. It is translated as CASSIAPTSGRETQYF.

V gene TRBV19 combines with J gene TRBJ1-4; 9 bases line up with TRBD1. Germline V lookup: CDR1 LNHDA, CDR2 SQIVND (reference sequence). The CDR3 sequence is 15 residues long. V dropped 3 bases and J dropped 8; count of bases not matched to a gene: 7. CDR3 in DNA: TGTGCCAGTAGTATCCTGGACAGGGGAGGGGAAAAACTGTTTTTT. As protein: CASSILDRGGEKLFF. Full variable domain (rest looked up from reference TRBV19 and TRBJ1-4): DGGITQSPKYLFRKEGQNVTLSCEQNLNHDAMYWYRQDPGQGLRLIYYSQIVNDFQKGDIAEGYSVSREKKESFPLTVTSAQKNPTAFYLCASSILDRGGEKLFFGSGTQLSVL.

This clone was found a few times. The chain employs TRBV15 and TRBJ1-5; D is possibly TRBD1 (5 bases). The CDR3 has 17 amino acids. Germline V gives CDR1 LNHNV, CDR2 YYDKDF (reference sequence). Trimming took 3 bases from V and 5 from J, leaving 20 bases between them. CDR3 in DNA: TGTGCCACCAGCAGGGGCAGTCGGGCTAGGGGTTATCAGCCCCAGCATTTT. Translating gives CATSRGSRARGYQPQHF. Variable domain in full (rest from reference TRBV15 and TRBJ1-5): DAMVIQNPRYQVTQFGKPVTLSCSQTLNHNVMYWYQQKSSQAPKLLFHYYDKDFNNEADTPDNFQSRRPNTSFCFLDIRSPGLGDTAMYLCATSRGSRARGYQPQHFGDGTRLSIL.

This chain joins TRBV28 and TRBJ1-5, with a weak D call TRBD1 (6 bases). The CDR3 spans 17 residues. CDR1 is MDHEN, CDR2 SYDVKM, per germline. Trimming removed 5 bases from V and 1 base from J, with 18 bases in between. The CDR3 nucleotides are TGTGCCAGCAGTAACTACAGGGAGGGAAGGAGCAATCAGCCCCAGCATTTT. The encoded protein is CASSNYREGRSNQPQHF.

This clone was seen only a few times. The chain employs TRBV21-1 and TRBJ1-2. TRBV21-1 is marked as a pseudogene. The CDR3 has 12 amino acids. The CDR3 reads CASSNEAPTYTF. In DNA, the CDR3 is TGTGCCAGCAGCAATGAGGCCCCCACTTACACCTTC.

The J gene is TRBJ2-7, the V gene TRBV7-2; TRBD1 matches 9 bases. The CDR3 is 16 residues long. Unmatched junction bases numbered 11, after V lost 5 bases and J lost 3 bases. CDR1 is SGHTA and CDR2 is FQGNSA in the germline V gene. The CDR3 nucleotides read TGTGCCAGCAGCCCCCCCCCGGGACAGGGTGGCTACGAGCAGTACTTC. Its protein product is CASSPPPGQGGYEQYF. Based on the CDR3 plus reference TRBV7-2 and TRBJ2-7, the full variable domain is GAGVSQSPSNKVTEKGKDVELRCDPISGHTALYWYRQSLGQGLEFLIYFQGNSAPDKSGLPSDRFSAERTGGSVSTLTIQRTQQEDSAVYLCASSPPPGQGGYEQYFGPGTRLTVT.

This clone was observed a single time. The chain links TRBV27 to TRBJ1-5; 7 bases line up with TRBD1. The germline V gene has CDR1 MNHEY and CDR2 SMNVEV (reference sequence). This CDR3 spans 13 amino acids. J lost 10 bases, V lost 2 bases, and 5 bases had no gene match. DNA of the CDR3: TGTGCCAGCAGTTTAAACAGGGGAGGACCCCAGCATTTT. Protein sequence: CASSLNRGGPQHF.